Each of the 7 T cell receptor beta chains below was sequenced from the same sample in a study of T cell responses to AZD1222 COVID-19 vaccine. Only in-frame clones appear in the TCRdb table, and some are missing; sequencing was by immunoSEQ multiplex PCR. The sample includes fewer than 150,000 clones, 87% of them seen just once. The specimen comprised peripheral blood, sampled on day 0 of AZD1222 vaccination. These receptors were collected from an adult in good health.

V and J are TRBV18 and TRBJ1-1; no firm D call. The germline CDR1 and CDR2 sequences are KGHSH and LQKENI. The CDR3 runs to 15 residues. V was cut by 3 bases and J by 1 base, with 12 bases left in between. The CDR3 DNA follows: TGTGCCAGCTCACCGGGTAAGACTCAGAACACTGAAGCTTTCTTT. Protein product: CASSPGKTQNTEAFF.

The chain combines TRBV5-5 with TRBJ1-1, with D perhaps TRBD1 (5 bases). Germline V gene sequence: CDR1 SGHKS, CDR2 YYEKEE (reference sequence). CDR3 size: 16 residues. The V gene lost 2 bases and the J gene lost 2 bases, with 16 bases spanning the gap. The CDR3 nucleotides are TGTGCCAGCAGCTTAGACAGTTTCTTAAGTAACACTGAAGCTTTCTTT. Translation: CASSLDSFLSNTEAFF.

This clone was counted a single time. J is TRBJ2-7 and V is TRBV18; perhaps TRBD2 as D (5 bases). V dropped 0 bases and J dropped 5 bases, with 17 bases sitting between them. Looked up from germline, CDR1 is KGHSH and CDR2 is LQKENI. This CDR3 spans 16 amino acids. CDR3 DNA sequence: TGTGCCAGCTCACCACCGGGCTCCCGCCGAGGGAACGAGCAGTACTTC. Amino acid sequence: CASSPPGSRRGNEQYF.

The chain joins TRBV6-1 to TRBJ1-2, with 9 bases lining up with TRBD1. This CDR3 comprises 14 residues. Germline CDR1 and CDR2: MNHNS and SASEGT. J lost 5 bases, V lost 3 bases, and 4 bases had no gene match. CDR3 sequence reads: CASSETGGGYGYTF. The DNA of the CDR3 is TGTGCCAGCAGTGAGACAGGGGGGGGATATGGCTACACCTTC.

This clone was counted once. The gene calls are TRBV5-4 and TRBJ2-4, with unresolved D. Germline V gene lookup returns CDR1 SGHNT and CDR2 YYREEE (reference sequence). The length of the CDR3 is 13 residues. V lost 0 bases to trimming and J lost 7 bases, with 8 bases between them. CDR3 nucleotide sequence: TGTGCCAGCAGCTTGGGCAGCACCAACATTCAGTACTTC. This gives the protein CASSLGSTNIQYF. Together with reference TRBV5-4 and TRBJ2-4, the CDR3 gives the full variable domain: ETGVTQSPTHLIKTRGQQVTLRCSSQSGHNTVSWYQQALGQGPQFIFQYYREEENGRGNFPPRFSGLQFPNYSSELNVNALELDDSALYLCASSLGSTNIQYFGAGTRLSVL.

The gene calls are TRBV25-1 and TRBJ2-7; 9 bases line up with TRBD2. CDR1 and CDR2 (germline): MGHDK, SYGVNS. Losses at the gene ends were 5 bases for V and 1 base for J; bases not matched to a gene: 3. CDR3 length: 14 residues. The CDR3 sequence is CASSIAGVSYEQYF. The DNA of the CDR3 is TGTGCCAGCAGTATAGCGGGGGTTTCCTACGAGCAGTACTTC.

The genes are TRBV5-6 and TRBJ1-3; maybe TRBD1 (5 bases). The V and J ends lost 5 bases and 2 bases respectively, with 14 bases between them. The germline V gene encodes CDR1 SGHDT and CDR2 YYEEEE. This CDR3 contains 15 residues. CDR3: CASRSGWGAGNTIYF. DNA of the CDR3: TGTGCCAGCAGAAGTGGATGGGGGGCTGGAAACACCATATATTTT.